This is a list of T cell receptor beta chains from one sample in a study of T-cell memory formation after mild COVID-19. TCRdb fed the 5' RACE reads into MiXCR, producing one record per CDR3 protein. The sample lists about 350,000 distinct CDR3 sequences, about 13% occurring once. Sequenced sample: PBMCs or a T cell subset sorted from them (not recorded which). The receptor source for this set is a man aged 18 to 29 who had mild COVID-19 (a few samples of this study predate the infection). Cell type and time point are not known. Both conserved end residues are part of each CDR3. The D gene is left open where the match is weak. Size is stated for part of the rows, as once, few or many counts, or as a class when the clone is expanded.

v_call	d_call	clone_size	j_call	cdr3_aa	cdr3_nt
TRBV7-2	NA	many	TRBJ2-5	CASSLSTTETQYF	TGTGCCAGCAGCTTATCGACTACGGAGACCCAGTACTTC
TRBV7-2	TRBD2	many	TRBJ2-5	CASSFGTSVQETQYF	TGTGCCAGCAGCTTCGGGACTAGCGTTCAAGAGACCCAGTACTTC
TRBV5-4	TRBD1	few	TRBJ2-7	CASSTGQDPYEQYF	TGTGCCAGCAGCACGGGACAGGACCCCTACGAGCAGTACTTC
TRBV10-3	TRBD1	NA	TRBJ1-6	CAINPGQGSPLHF	TGTGCCATCAACCCGGGACAGGGTTCACCCCTCCACTTT
TRBV4-1	TRBD2	NA	TRBJ2-1	CASSPPLGTSLSYNEQFF	TGCGCCAGCAGCCCTCCCCTGGGGACTAGTCTGTCCTACAATGAGCAGTTCTTC
TRBV7-2	NA	NA	TRBJ1-1	CASSRQSREAFF	TGTGCCAGCAGCCGACAGAGTAGGGAAGCTTTCTTT
TRBV6-1	NA	few	TRBJ1-5	CASSEVTNQPQHF	TGTGCCAGCAGTGAAGTAACCAATCAGCCCCAGCATTTT
TRBV12-3/TRBV12-4	NA	NA	TRBJ1-2	CASSLVVAGTDYGYTF	TGTGCCAGCAGTTTGGTTGTGGCAGGGACGGACTATGGCTACACCTTC
TRBV6-2/TRBV6-3	NA	NA	TRBJ1-5	CASRTGRAGNQPQHF	TGTGCCAGCAGGACCGGGCGGGCGGGGAATCAGCCCCAGCATTTT
TRBV12-3/TRBV12-4	NA	NA	TRBJ1-1	CASSSPGPLTEAFF	TGTGCCAGCAGTTCCCCGGGACCGCTAACTGAAGCTTTCTTT
TRBV6-6	NA	many	TRBJ2-1	CASSYMGVDNEQFF	TGTGCCAGCAGTTACATGGGTGTGGACAATGAGCAGTTCTTC
TRBV19	NA	NA	TRBJ1-2	CASSITMKVYGYTF	TGTGCCAGTAGTATAACTATGAAAGTCTATGGCTACACCTTC
TRBV5-6	NA	few	TRBJ1-5	CASSIGRINQPQHF	TGTGCCAGCAGCATCGGCAGAATCAATCAGCCCCAGCATTTT
TRBV2	NA	NA	TRBJ1-1	CASSKARNGEAFF	TGTGCCAGCAGCAAAGCCAGAAACGGAGAAGCTTTCTTT
TRBV21-1	NA	few	TRBJ2-1	CASSSRSGGKNNEQFF	TGTGCCAGCAGCAGCCGTAGCGGGGGGAAAAACAATGAGCAGTTCTTC
TRBV20-1	NA	few	TRBJ1-2	CSASRTANYGYTF	TGCAGTGCTAGCCGGACGGCTAACTATGGCTACACCTTC
TRBV27	NA	NA	TRBJ2-1	CASSLSWVKAYNEQFF	TGTGCCAGCAGTTTATCATGGGTCAAAGCTTACAATGAGCAGTTCTTC
TRBV7-2	NA	few	TRBJ1-2	CASSLALASYGYTF	TGTGCCAGCAGCTTGGCGCTTGCGAGCTATGGCTACACCTTC
TRBV4-2	NA	NA	TRBJ2-3	CASSHPQGVLPDTQYF	TGTGCCAGCAGCCACCCACAGGGTGTACTACCAGATACGCAGTATTTT
TRBV12-3/TRBV12-4	TRBD2	NA	TRBJ2-3	CASSVRLATVRSSTDTQYF	TGTGCCAGCAGTGTGAGACTAGCGACGGTACGATCTAGCACAGATACGCAGTATTTT
TRBV24-1	TRBD2	NA	TRBJ2-3	CATSDGGASDTQYF	TGTGCCACCAGTGACGGGGGGGCATCAGATACGCAGTATTTT
TRBV15	NA	NA	TRBJ2-2	CATSRDYTGELFF	TGTGCCACCAGCAGAGATTACACCGGGGAGCTGTTTTTT
TRBV3-1	TRBD1	few	TRBJ1-1	CASRGQGPEAFF	TGTGCCAGCAGAGGACAGGGCCCTGAAGCTTTCTTT
TRBV6-6	NA	NA	TRBJ1-6	CASTAGTGLHF	TGTGCCAGCACCGCCGGGACGGGTCTCCACTTT
TRBV24-1	TRBD1	NA	TRBJ2-1	CATSHPQGSSYNEQFF	TGTGCCACCAGCCATCCACAGGGGAGCTCCTACAATGAGCAGTTCTTC
TRBV6-4	NA	few	TRBJ2-2	CASSDVGGELFF	TGTGCCAGCAGTGACGTAGGCGGGGAGCTGTTTTTT
TRBV7-6	NA	few	TRBJ2-7	CASSPELASYEQYF	TGTGCCAGCAGTCCCGAACTCGCCTCCTACGAGCAGTACTTC
TRBV5-1	NA	NA	TRBJ1-4	CASSTREGSNEKLFF	TGCGCCAGCAGCACCCGGGAGGGCTCGAATGAAAAACTGTTTTTT
TRBV7-2	TRBD1	few	TRBJ2-2	CASSQIPAGQGSTGELFF	TGTGCCAGCAGCCAGATCCCGGCGGGACAGGGTAGCACCGGGGAGCTGTTTTTT
TRBV12-3/TRBV12-4	TRBD1	NA	TRBJ1-6	CASSPRRGQGPTPLHF	TGTGCCAGCAGTCCCCGGCGGGGACAGGGTCCGACACCCCTCCACTTT
TRBV7-2	NA	NA	TRBJ2-2	CASSLAMWTENTGELFF	TGTGCCAGCAGCTTAGCGATGTGGACGGAGAACACCGGGGAGCTGTTTTTT
TRBV5-1	NA	NA	TRBJ1-2	CASSLGGYRNYGYTF	TGCGCCAGCAGCTTGGGGGGGTACCGGAACTATGGCTACACCTTC
TRBV5-1	TRBD2	NA	TRBJ2-3	CASSLERGEKDTQYF	TGCGCCAGCAGCTTGGAGCGGGGGGAAAAAGATACGCAGTATTTT
TRBV5-1	NA	many	TRBJ2-5	CASSLAVLSDETQYF	TGCGCCAGCAGCTTGGCCGTATTAAGCGATGAGACCCAGTACTTC
TRBV4-3	NA	NA	TRBJ2-3	CASSQYGRSTDTQYF	TGCGCCAGCAGCCAGTATGGGCGGAGCACAGATACGCAGTATTTT
TRBV6-1	NA	few	TRBJ2-2	CASSESLASYGELFF	TGTGCCAGCAGTGAATCTTTAGCCAGCTACGGGGAGCTGTTTTTT
TRBV7-9	TRBD2	few	TRBJ2-7	CASSPRTSGPYEQYF	TGTGCCAGCAGCCCCCGGACTAGCGGCCCATACGAGCAGTACTTC
TRBV4-3	TRBD2	few	TRBJ2-1	CASSPRVLAGGDEQFF	TGCGCCAGCAGCCCCCGTGTCCTAGCGGGTGGGGATGAGCAGTTCTTC
TRBV7-2	NA	few	TRBJ2-5	CASSSAGHQETQYF	TGTGCCAGCAGCTCCGCGGGGCACCAAGAGACCCAGTACTTC
TRBV3-1	NA	NA	TRBJ2-4	CASSSYQLAKNIQYF	TGTGCCAGCAGCTCCTATCAGTTAGCCAAAAACATTCAGTACTTC
TRBV5-5	NA	NA	TRBJ1-1	CASTLGEGTGTEAFF	TGTGCCAGCACCCTGGGGGAGGGGACGGGCACTGAAGCTTTCTTT
TRBV10-3	NA	NA	TRBJ1-6	CAISESGQGGSPLHF	TGTGCCATCAGTGAGTCTGGGCAGGGCGGCTCACCCCTCCACTTT
TRBV7-2	TRBD1	NA	TRBJ1-2	CASSLGTGLIAYGYTF	TGTGCCAGCAGCTTGGGGACAGGGTTGATAGCCTATGGCTACACCTTC
TRBV7-6	NA	NA	TRBJ1-1	CAISSRGAGSPTEAFF	TGTGCCATCAGCTCTAGGGGGGCAGGGAGTCCCACTGAAGCTTTCTTT
TRBV20-1	NA	few	TRBJ1-5	CSAVTGYSNQPQHF	TGCAGTGCTGTGACCGGTTATAGCAATCAGCCCCAGCATTTT
TRBV5-1	NA	many	TRBJ1-3	CASRTEPVNTIYF	TGCGCCAGCAGGACGGAGCCGGTGAACACCATATATTTT
TRBV20-1	NA	few	TRBJ1-1	CSARDLYSGATEAFF	TGCAGTGCTAGAGATCTTTATTCGGGGGCCACTGAAGCTTTCTTT
TRBV20-1	NA	NA	TRBJ2-7	CSARVWGQGQYEQYF	TGCAGTGCTAGAGTCTGGGGGCAGGGTCAGTACGAGCAGTACTTC
TRBV12-3/TRBV12-4	NA	NA	TRBJ1-3	CASSLGSPATIYF	TGTGCCAGCAGTTTGGGGAGCCCCGCAACCATATATTTT
TRBV12-3/TRBV12-4	NA	few	TRBJ1-1	CASSSRGVNTEAFF	TGTGCCAGCAGTTCCAGGGGCGTGAACACTGAAGCTTTCTTT
TRBV5-1	TRBD1	NA	TRBJ1-4	CASSLAGTENEKLFF	TGCGCCAGCAGCTTGGCGGGGACAGAGAATGAAAAACTGTTTTTT
TRBV7-2	NA	NA	TRBJ2-1	CASSLGRSNEQFF	TGTGCCAGCAGCCTAGGACGTAGCAATGAGCAGTTCTTC
TRBV5-1	NA	NA	TRBJ2-6	CASSVPGGGANVLTF	TGCGCCAGCAGCGTACCCGGAGGTGGGGCCAACGTCCTGACTTTC
TRBV20-1	NA	NA	TRBJ2-3	CSATRLESGTQYF	TGCAGTGCTACCCGACTAGAATCTGGTACGCAGTATTTT
TRBV5-1	NA	many	TRBJ2-2	CASSFVGENTGELFF	TGCGCCAGCAGCTTCGTGGGAGAGAACACCGGGGAGCTGTTTTTT
TRBV4-1	NA	few	TRBJ1-3	CASSQSSGRSGNTIYF	TGCGCCAGCAGCCAATCGTCAGGCCGCTCTGGAAACACCATATATTTT
TRBV7-6	NA	few	TRBJ2-7	CASSLTGTRAEQYF	TGTGCCAGCAGCTTGACCGGGACAAGAGCCGAGCAGTACTTC
TRBV4-1	NA	few	TRBJ1-1	CASSQPSLQRYTEAFF	TGCGCCAGCAGCCAACCTAGCTTGCAGCGGTACACTGAAGCTTTCTTT
TRBV18	TRBD1	few	TRBJ1-5	CASSLRQGVSNQPQHF	TGTGCCAGCTCACTAAGACAGGGAGTGAGCAATCAGCCCCAGCATTTT
TRBV7-9	NA	NA	TRBJ1-4	CASSSSRWANEKLFF	TGTGCCAGCAGCTCCAGTAGGTGGGCTAATGAAAAACTGTTTTTT